The 15 T cell receptor beta chains given below trace back to one sample, sequenced in a study of T cell responses to AZD1222 COVID-19 vaccine. Measured with immunoSEQ multiplex PCR; TCRdb has only the in-frame clones, and not every one. This sample carries about 89,000 clones, approximately 91% of them seen once, and the ten largest clones take 5% to 6.5%. The sample consisted of peripheral blood, taken 28 days after the second AZD1222 dose. The receptors come from an adult who received the AZD1222 COVID-19 vaccine.

J is TRBJ1-1 and V is TRBV7-9; D is unresolved. Trimming pared 3 bases from V and 5 bases from J, leaving 13 bases between. Germline values: CDR1 SEHNR, CDR2 FQNEAQ (reference sequence). This CDR3 is 14 amino acids long. CDR3 nucleotides: TGTGCCAGCAGCTTGTTGGACGGGATTACTGAAGCTTTCTTT. This translates into CASSLLDGITEAFF.

The V gene is TRBV7-3, the J gene TRBJ2-7; 9 bases are shared with TRBD2. The germline CDR1 and CDR2 sequences are SGHTA and FQGTGA. Losses at the gene ends were 0 bases for V and 2 bases for J; bases not matched to a gene: 2. The CDR3 totals 15 residues. The CDR3 region has the DNA TGTGCCAGCAGCTTAACTAGCGGGGGAACCTACGAGCAGTACTTC. Protein product: CASSLTSGGTYEQYF.

The J gene is TRBJ1-1, the V gene TRBV5-5; perhaps TRBD1 as D (6 bases). Trimming removed 7 bases at V and 4 bases at J, with 23 bases between. Germline V gives CDR1 SGHKS, CDR2 YYEKEE (reference sequence). The CDR3 sequence is 16 residues long. CDR3 coding DNA: TGTGCCAGCGTCTTCCAATTTTTGGGGGCTGGCACTGAAGCTTTCTTT. Translating gives CASVFQFLGAGTEAFF. Based on the CDR3 plus reference TRBV5-5 and TRBJ1-1, the full variable domain is DAGVTQSPTHLIKTRGQQVTLRCSPISGHKSVSWYQQVLGQGPQFIFQYYEKEERGRGNFPDRFSARQFPNYSSELNVNALLLGDSALYLCASVFQFLGAGTEAFFGQGTRLTVV.

The rearrangement uses TRBV12-3 or TRBV12-4 and TRBJ1-1, with D uncertain. Trimming removed 7 bases at V and 2 bases at J, with 11 bases between. This CDR3 is built from 13 residues. The CDR3 DNA sequence: TGTGCCAGCAACCCCCAGGCCAACACTGAAGCTTTCTTT. Translated: CASNPQANTEAFF.

This clone was picked up a small number of times. The chain links TRBV4-1 to TRBJ2-7; TRBD1 matches 8 bases. Germline V gene data show CDR1 as MGHRA and CDR2 as YSYEKL. V shed 1 base, J shed 2 bases, and the junction held 1 base outside the gene matches. This CDR3 region has 14 residues. CDR3: CASSQGTGTYEQYF. CDR3 nucleotide sequence: TGCGCCAGCAGCCAAGGGACAGGGACCTACGAGCAGTACTTC.

The sample holds a few counts of this clone. The gene calls are TRBV6-4 and TRBJ2-2; TRBD1 agrees at 8 bases. The CDR3 contains 14 residues. Germline V gene lookup returns CDR1 MRHNA and CDR2 SNTAGT. Unmatched junction bases numbered 0, after V lost 3 bases and J lost 3 bases. The CDR3 nucleotides are TGTGCCAGCAGTGAACAGGGGGACACCGGGGAGCTGTTTTTT. This gives the protein CASSEQGDTGELFF.

The rearrangement links TRBV18 to TRBJ1-1; no reliable D call. This CDR3 is built from 15 residues. V lost 8 bases and J 0 bases, leaving 16 bases between the germline ends. Germline V CDR1 and CDR2: KGHSH, LQKENI. The DNA for the CDR3 is TGTGCCAGCCTAAAAAGAGGTTCCATGAACACTGAAGCTTTCTTT. This gives the protein CASLKRGSMNTEAFF.

The rearrangement links TRBV5-4 to TRBJ2-3; 8 positions match TRBD2. The trim removed 0 bases at V and 5 bases at J, leaving 5 bases unmatched. Germline lookup yields CDR1 SGHNT and CDR2 YYREEE (reference sequence). This CDR3 has 15 amino acids. The CDR3 DNA reads TGTGCCAGCAGCTTGGTGCGGGGGGCGGGAGATACGCAGTATTTT. It is translated as CASSLVRGAGDTQYF.

This chain links TRBV18 with TRBJ2-7, with D possibly being TRBD1 (5 bases). V was pared by 3 bases and J by 3 bases, with 9 bases between. The CDR3 covers 13 residues. Germline CDR1 and CDR2: KGHSH and LQKENI. The CDR3 region is CASSPEQVYEQYF. In DNA, the CDR3 is TGTGCCAGCTCACCGGAACAGGTCTACGAGCAGTACTTC.

The V call is TRBV10-1, the J call TRBJ1-4, with 10 bases matching TRBD1. There are 16 residues in the CDR3. V trimming: 2 bases; J trimming: 3 bases; junction bases outside the gene matches: 3. CDR1 is WNHNN, CDR2 SYGVQD, per germline (reference sequence). The CDR3, as DNA: TGCGCCAGCAGTGAGGGGACAGGGGTCGCTAATGAAAAACTGTTTTTT. It specifies CASSEGTGVANEKLFF.

The V and J genes are TRBV11-2 and TRBJ1-1; a weak D match, TRBD1 (6 bases). Germline-derived CDR1 and CDR2 are SGHAT and FQNNGV. The CDR3 has 13 amino acids. V lost 5 bases and J lost 5, with 12 bases in between. In nucleotides, the CDR3 is TGTGCCAGCAGCGATATACAGGGAACTGAAGCTTTCTTT. Protein sequence: CASSDIQGTEAFF.

This chain links TRBV19 with TRBJ1-5, with TRBD1 matching over 9 bases. V was pared by 6 bases and J by 6 bases, with 3 bases of the junction left unmatched. Germline CDR1 is LNHDA and CDR2 is SQIVND (reference sequence). The CDR3 is 13 amino acids. The CDR3 DNA is TGTGCCAGTAGGACAGGGGGGTTTCAGCCCCAGCATTTT. It codes for CASRTGGFQPQHF.

The V gene is TRBV6-5, the J gene TRBJ1-5; no reliable D call. This CDR3 spans 13 amino acids. The germline CDR1 and CDR2 sequences are MNHEY and SVGAGI. V lost 6 bases to trimming and J lost 7 bases, with 13 bases between them. The CDR3 DNA sequence: TGTGCCAGCAGGGAGTCGGAGAGCCAGCCCCAGCATTTT. Amino acids: CASRESESQPQHF.

J is TRBJ1-2 and V is TRBV10-2; D gene uncertain. Trimming stripped 3 bases from V and 6 bases from J, with 8 bases between. Germline V gives CDR1 WSHSY, CDR2 SAAADI. The CDR3 totals 12 residues. The DNA of the CDR3 is TGCGCCAGCAGTGACAATCCGGATGGCTACACCTTC. Its protein product is CASSDNPDGYTF.

The chain recombines TRBV14 with TRBJ2-1, with 11 bases aligning to TRBD2. Unmatched junction bases numbered 10, after V lost 3 bases and J lost 6 bases. This CDR3 contains 17 residues. The germline gives CDR1 SGHDN, CDR2 FVKESK. CDR3 in amino acids: CASSHPLLAGGINEQFF. The CDR3, as DNA: TGTGCCAGCAGCCACCCGCTTCTAGCGGGGGGAATCAATGAGCAGTTCTTC. The whole variable domain, filled in from reference TRBV14 and TRBJ2-1, reads EAGVTQFPSHSVIEKGQTVTLRCDPISGHDNLYWYRRVMGKEIKFLLHFVKESKQDESGMPNNRFLAERTGGTYSTLKVQPAELEDSGVYFCASSHPLLAGGINEQFFGPGTRLTVL.